The T cell receptor (beta chain) described here comes from a study of shared clonotypes between healthy human individuals. Trimming took off 3 bases at V and 0 bases at J, with 18 bases between the two ends. The CDR3 totals 18 residues. The V gene's germline CDR1 is LNHDA and CDR2 SQIVND (reference sequence). In the case of this clone: The antigen is not known.

Broader study findings: Tissue TCR repertoires likely differ from these blood-only repertoires. Sequencing depth was a factor that was expected to affect clonotype sharing among donors. Donor scarcity curtailed the genetic and exposure-history diversity represented herein.

Sequencing was at deep level. This table comes from immunoSEQ multiplex PCR, and its TCRdb copy is limited to in-frame clones, with some not included. The sample yields over a million clones, about 84% seen once. The gene calls are TRBV19 and TRBJ1-5; TRBD1 might be the D (5 bases). This receptor was taken from a man between 18 and 35 years old in good health. Some clones in this sample may be carry-over from other donors' samples. Material for sequencing was memory CD4+ T cells from PBMCs. Subset meaning: CD45RA-negative fraction. CDR3 nucleotide sequence: TGTGCCAGTAGTATTGGAAGGGGATGGGATTATAGCAATCAGCCCCAGCATTTT. This codes for CASSIGRGWDYSNQPQHF.